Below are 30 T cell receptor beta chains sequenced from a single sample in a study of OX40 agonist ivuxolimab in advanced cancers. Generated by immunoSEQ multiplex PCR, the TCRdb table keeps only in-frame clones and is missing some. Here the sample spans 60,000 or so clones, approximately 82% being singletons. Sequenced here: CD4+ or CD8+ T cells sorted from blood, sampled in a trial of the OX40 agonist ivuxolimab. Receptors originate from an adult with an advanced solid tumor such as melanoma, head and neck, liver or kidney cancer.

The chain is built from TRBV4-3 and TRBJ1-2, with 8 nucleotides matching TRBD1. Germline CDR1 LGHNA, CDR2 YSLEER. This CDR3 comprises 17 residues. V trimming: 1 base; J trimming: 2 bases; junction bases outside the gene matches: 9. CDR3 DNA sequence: TGCGCCAGCAGCCAAGCCCGGACAGGGTTCGGAAACTATGGCTACACCTTC. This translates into CASSQARTGFGNYGYTF.

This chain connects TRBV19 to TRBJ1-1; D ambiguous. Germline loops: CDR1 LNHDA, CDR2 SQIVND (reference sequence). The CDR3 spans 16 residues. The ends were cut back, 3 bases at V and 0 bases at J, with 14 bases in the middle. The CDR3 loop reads CASSMRAGGLNTEAFF. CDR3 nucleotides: TGTGCCAGTAGTATGAGGGCAGGAGGACTGAACACTGAAGCTTTCTTT.

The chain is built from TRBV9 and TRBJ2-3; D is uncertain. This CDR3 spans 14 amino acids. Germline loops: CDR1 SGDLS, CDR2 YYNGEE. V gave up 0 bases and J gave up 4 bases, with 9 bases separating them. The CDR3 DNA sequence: TGTGCCAGCAGCGTAGGCCCTCAGGCAGATACGCAGTATTTT. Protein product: CASSVGPQADTQYF.

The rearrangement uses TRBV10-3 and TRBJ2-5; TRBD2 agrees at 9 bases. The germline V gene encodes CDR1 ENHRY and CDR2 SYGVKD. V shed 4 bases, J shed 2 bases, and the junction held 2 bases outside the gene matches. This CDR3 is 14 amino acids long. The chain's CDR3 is CAISGRGGQETQYF. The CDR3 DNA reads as TGTGCCATCAGTGGGCGGGGGGGGCAAGAGACCCAGTACTTC.

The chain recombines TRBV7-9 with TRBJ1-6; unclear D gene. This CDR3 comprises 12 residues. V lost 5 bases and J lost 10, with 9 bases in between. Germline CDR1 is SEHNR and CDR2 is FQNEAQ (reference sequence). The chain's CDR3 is CASSQQGSPLHF. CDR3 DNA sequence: TGTGCCAGCAGCCAACAAGGATCACCCCTCCACTTT.

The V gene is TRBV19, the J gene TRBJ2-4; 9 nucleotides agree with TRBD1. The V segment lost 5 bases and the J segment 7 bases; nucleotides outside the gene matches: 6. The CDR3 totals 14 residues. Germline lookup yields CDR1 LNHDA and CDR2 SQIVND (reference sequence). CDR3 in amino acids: CASSSQGARNIQYF. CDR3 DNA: TGTGCCAGTAGTTCACAGGGGGCGAGGAACATTCAGTACTTC.

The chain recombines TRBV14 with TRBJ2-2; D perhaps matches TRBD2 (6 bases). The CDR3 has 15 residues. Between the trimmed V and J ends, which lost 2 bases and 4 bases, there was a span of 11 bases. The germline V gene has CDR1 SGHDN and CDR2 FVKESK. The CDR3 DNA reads TGTGCCAGCAGCCAAATACTAGCAGGCACCGGGGAGCTGTTTTTT. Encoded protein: CASSQILAGTGELFF.

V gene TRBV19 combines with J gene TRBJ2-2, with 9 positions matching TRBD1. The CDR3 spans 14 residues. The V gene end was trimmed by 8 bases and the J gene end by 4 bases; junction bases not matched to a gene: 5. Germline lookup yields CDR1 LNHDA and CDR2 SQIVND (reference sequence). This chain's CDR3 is CASGDRGVTGELFF. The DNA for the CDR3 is TGTGCCAGTGGCGACAGGGGGGTCACCGGGGAGCTGTTTTTT.

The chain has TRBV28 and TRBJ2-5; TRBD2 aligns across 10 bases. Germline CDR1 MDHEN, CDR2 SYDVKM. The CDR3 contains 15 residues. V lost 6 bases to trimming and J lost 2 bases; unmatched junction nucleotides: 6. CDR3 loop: CASRRLAGLQETQYF. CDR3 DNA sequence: TGTGCCAGCAGAAGACTAGCGGGCCTACAAGAGACCCAGTACTTC.

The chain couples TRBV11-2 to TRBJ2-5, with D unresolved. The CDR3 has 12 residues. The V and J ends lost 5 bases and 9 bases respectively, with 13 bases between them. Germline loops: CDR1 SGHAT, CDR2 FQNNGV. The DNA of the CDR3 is TGTGCCAGCAGCACAATTTTCAGGTCCCAGTACTTC. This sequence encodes CASSTIFRSQYF.

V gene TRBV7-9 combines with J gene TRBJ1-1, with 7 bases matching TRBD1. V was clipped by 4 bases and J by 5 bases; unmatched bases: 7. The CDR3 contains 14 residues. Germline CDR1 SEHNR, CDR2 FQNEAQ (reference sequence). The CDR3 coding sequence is TGTGCCAGCAGCTCCCGACAGGGTGGTACTGAAGCTTTCTTT. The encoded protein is CASSSRQGGTEAFF.

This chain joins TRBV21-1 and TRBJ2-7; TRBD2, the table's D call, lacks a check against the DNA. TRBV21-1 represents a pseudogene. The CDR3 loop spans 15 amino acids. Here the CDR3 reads CASSIRLAGPYEQYF. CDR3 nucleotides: TGTGCCAGCAGCATCAGACTAGCGGGCCCCTACGAGCAGTACTTC.

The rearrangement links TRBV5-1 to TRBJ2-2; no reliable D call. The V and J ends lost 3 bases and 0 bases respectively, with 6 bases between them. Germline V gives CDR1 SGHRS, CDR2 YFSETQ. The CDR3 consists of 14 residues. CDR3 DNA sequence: TGCGCCAGCAGCTCCACAGCGAACACCGGGGAGCTGTTTTTT. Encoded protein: CASSSTANTGELFF.

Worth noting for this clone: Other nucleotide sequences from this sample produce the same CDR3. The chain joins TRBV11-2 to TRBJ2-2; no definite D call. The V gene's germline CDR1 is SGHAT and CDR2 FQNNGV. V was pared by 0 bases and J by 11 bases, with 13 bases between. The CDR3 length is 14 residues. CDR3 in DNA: TGTGCCAGCAGCTTAGATCAACAGCCAAGTGAGCTGTTTTTT. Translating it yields CASSLDQQPSELFF.

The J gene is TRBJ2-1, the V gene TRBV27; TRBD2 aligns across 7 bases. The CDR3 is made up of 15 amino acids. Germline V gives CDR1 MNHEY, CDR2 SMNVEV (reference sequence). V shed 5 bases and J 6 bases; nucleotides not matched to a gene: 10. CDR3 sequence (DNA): TGTGCCAGCAGTCCCCTAGCGGCCCCCCCCAATGAGCAGTTCTTC. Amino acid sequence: CASSPLAAPPNEQFF.

CDR3 nucleotides: TGTGCCACCAGCAGAGCGCTAGCGGGAGTTAGCGGGGAGCTGTTTTTT. As protein: CATSRALAGVSGELFF. The genes are TRBV15 and TRBJ2-2; TRBD2 matches at 10 bases. The CDR3 is 16 amino acids. Germline CDR1 reads LNHNV; CDR2 reads YYDKDF (reference sequence). V shed 1 base and J 7 bases; nucleotides not matched to a gene: 6.

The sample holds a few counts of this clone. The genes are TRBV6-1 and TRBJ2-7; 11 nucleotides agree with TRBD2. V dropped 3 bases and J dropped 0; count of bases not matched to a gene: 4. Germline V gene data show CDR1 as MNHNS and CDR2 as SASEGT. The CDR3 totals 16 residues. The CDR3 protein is CASSDRTSGPSYEQYF. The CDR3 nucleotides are TGTGCCAGCAGTGACAGGACTAGCGGGCCCTCCTACGAGCAGTACTTC.

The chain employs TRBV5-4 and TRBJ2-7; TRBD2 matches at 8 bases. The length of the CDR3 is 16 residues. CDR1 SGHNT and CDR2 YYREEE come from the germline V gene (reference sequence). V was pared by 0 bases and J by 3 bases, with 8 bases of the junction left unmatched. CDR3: CASSLGVSGDFYEQYF. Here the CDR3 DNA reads TGTGCCAGCAGCTTGGGGGTTAGCGGGGACTTCTACGAGCAGTACTTC.

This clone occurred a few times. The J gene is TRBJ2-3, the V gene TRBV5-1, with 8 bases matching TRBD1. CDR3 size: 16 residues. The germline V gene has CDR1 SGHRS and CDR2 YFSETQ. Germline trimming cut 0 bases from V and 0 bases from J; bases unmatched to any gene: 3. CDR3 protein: CASSLARTGSTDTQYF. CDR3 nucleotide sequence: TGCGCCAGCAGCTTGGCGCGGACAGGGAGCACAGATACGCAGTATTTT.

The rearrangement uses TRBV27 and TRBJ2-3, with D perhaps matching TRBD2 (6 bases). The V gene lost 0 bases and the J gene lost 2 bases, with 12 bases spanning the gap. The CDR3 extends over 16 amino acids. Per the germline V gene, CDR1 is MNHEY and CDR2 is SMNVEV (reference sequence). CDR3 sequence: CASSLSSLAYTDTQYF. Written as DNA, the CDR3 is TGTGCCAGCAGTTTATCGAGCCTAGCGTACACAGATACGCAGTATTTT.

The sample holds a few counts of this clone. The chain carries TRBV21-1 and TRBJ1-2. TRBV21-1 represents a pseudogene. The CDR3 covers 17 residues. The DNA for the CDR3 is TGTGCCAGCAGAATAAAGGGGGGAAATAAGGTGGACTATGGCTACACCTTC. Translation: CASRIKGGNKVDYGYTF.

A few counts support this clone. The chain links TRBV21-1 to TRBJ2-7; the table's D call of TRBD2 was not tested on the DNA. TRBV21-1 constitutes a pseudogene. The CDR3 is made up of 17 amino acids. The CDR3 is CASSKVGGGRMGYEQYF. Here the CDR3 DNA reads TGTGCCAGCAGCAAAGTGGGCGGGGGCCGGATGGGTTACGAGCAGTACTTC.

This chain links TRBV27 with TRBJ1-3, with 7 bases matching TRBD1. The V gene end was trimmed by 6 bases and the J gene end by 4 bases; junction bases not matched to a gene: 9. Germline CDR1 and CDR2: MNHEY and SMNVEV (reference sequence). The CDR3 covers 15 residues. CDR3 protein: CASRTGTEGGNTIYF. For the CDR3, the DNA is TGTGCCAGCAGAACAGGGACAGAAGGAGGAAACACCATATATTTT.

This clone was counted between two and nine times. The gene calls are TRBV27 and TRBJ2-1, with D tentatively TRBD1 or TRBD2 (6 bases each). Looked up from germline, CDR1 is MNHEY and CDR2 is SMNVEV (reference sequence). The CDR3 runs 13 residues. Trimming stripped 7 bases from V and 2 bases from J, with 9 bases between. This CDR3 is CASTGATYNEQFF. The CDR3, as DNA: TGTGCCAGCACGGGGGCTACCTACAATGAGCAGTTCTTC.

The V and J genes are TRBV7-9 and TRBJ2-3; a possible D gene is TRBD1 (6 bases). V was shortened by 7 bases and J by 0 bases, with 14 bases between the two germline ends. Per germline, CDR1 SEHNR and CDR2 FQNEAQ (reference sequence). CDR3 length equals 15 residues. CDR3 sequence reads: CASTRGGPSTDTQYF. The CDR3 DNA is TGTGCCAGCACCAGGGGCGGTCCTAGCACAGATACGCAGTATTTT.

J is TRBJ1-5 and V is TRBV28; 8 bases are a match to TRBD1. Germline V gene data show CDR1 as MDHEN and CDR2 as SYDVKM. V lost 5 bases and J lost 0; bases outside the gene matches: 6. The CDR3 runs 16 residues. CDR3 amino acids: CASSGAGQGSNQPQHF. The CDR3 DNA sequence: TGTGCCAGCAGTGGGGCCGGACAGGGTAGCAATCAGCCCCAGCATTTT.

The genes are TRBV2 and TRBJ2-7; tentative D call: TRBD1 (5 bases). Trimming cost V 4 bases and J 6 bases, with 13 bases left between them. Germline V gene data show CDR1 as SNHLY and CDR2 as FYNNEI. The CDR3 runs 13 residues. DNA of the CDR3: TGTGCCAGCAGTGGGGCCAGGGAAGGCGAGCAGTACTTC. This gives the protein CASSGAREGEQYF.

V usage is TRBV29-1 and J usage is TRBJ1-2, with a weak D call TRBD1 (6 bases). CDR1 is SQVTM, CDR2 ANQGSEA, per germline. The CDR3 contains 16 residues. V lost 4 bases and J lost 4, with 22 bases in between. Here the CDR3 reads CSVGRAGDTKIYGYTF. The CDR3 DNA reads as TGCAGCGTTGGAAGGGCTGGGGACACCAAAATCTATGGCTACACCTTC. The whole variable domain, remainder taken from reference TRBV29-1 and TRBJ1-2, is SAVISQKPSRDICQRGTSLTIQCQVDSQVTMMFWYRQQPGQSLTLIATANQGSEATYESGFVIDKFPISRPNLTFSTLTVSNMSPEDSSIYLCSVGRAGDTKIYGYTFGSGTRLTVV.

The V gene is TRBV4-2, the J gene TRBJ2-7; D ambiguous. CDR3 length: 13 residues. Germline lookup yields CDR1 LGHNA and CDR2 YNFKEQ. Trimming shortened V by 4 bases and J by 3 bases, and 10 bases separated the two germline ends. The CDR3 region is CASSPAGIYEQYF. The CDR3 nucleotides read TGTGCCAGCAGCCCCGCCGGAATCTACGAGCAGTACTTC.

CDR3 sequence: CASSIRLARPDTQYF. The DNA for the CDR3 is TGTGCCAGTAGTATCCGCTTAGCAAGGCCAGATACGCAGTATTTT. The chain combines TRBV19 with TRBJ2-3; D gene ambiguous. This CDR3 contains 15 residues. V was cut by 3 bases and J by 4 bases, with 14 bases left in between. Germline V gene data show CDR1 as LNHDA and CDR2 as SQIVND (reference sequence).